This T cell receptor (beta chain) was profiled in a study of T cells in Graves' hyperthyroidism and ophthalmopathy. RNA transcripts gave rise to amplified TCR beta CDR3 regions. TCR CDR3 underwent first-round RT-PCR with the HTBI primer set. TCRdb passed the multiplex PCR reads through MiXCR, listing each CDR3 protein once. The sample carries around 300,000 distinct CDR3 sequences, around a quarter recorded once. The V and J ends lost 7 bases and 2 bases respectively, with 14 bases between them. CDR1 and CDR2 from the germline V gene are SQVTM and ANQGSEA. CDR3 length: 13 amino acids. This clonotype was found many times.

This TCR was sampled from a man between 40 and 49 years old with Graves' hyperthyroidism that later progressed to Graves' ophthalmopathy. The sequencing sample was made of blood. The V and J genes are TRBV29-1 and TRBJ1-1; the D gene is possibly TRBD1 (5 bases). CDR3 sequence: CSATDILNTEAFF. CDR3 DNA: TGCAGCGCCACGGACATCCTAAACACTGAAGCTTTCTTT. The variable domain in full, completed from reference TRBV29-1 and TRBJ1-1, reads SAVISQKPSRDICQRGTSLTIQCQVDSQVTMMFWYRQQPGQSLTLIATANQGSEATYESGFVIDKFPISRPNLTFSTLTVSNMSPEDSSIYLCSATDILNTEAFFGQGTRLTVV.